Listed below are T cell receptor beta chains from one sample, sequenced in a study of cytomegalovirus exposure and HLA in healthy donors. TCRdb's table, derived via immunoSEQ multiplex PCR, lists solely in-frame clones and lacks some. This table has 200,000 to 250,000 clones, about 72% appearing once. What was sequenced was PBMCs. Source of these receptors: a male donor in good health and CMV-seronegative. CDR3s include the opening cysteine and the closing phenylalanine or tryptophan. The D gene is left open where the match is weak.

j_gene,d_gene,v_gene,CDR3aa
TRBJ2-1,TRBD1,TRBV28,CASSLHRGKTEQFF
TRBJ1-1,TRBD1,TRBV7-9,CASSSPGQMNTEAFF
TRBJ1-2,NA,TRBV28,CASSLPRDGYTF
TRBJ2-7,NA,TRBV5-1,CASSLAQQAGYEQYF
TRBJ2-7,TRBD2,TRBV7-6,CASSFGGAVEQYF
TRBJ1-2,TRBD1,TRBV5-4,CASSLEGQRNGYTF
TRBJ2-7,TRBD1,TRBV28,CASSRGWGEQYF
TRBJ2-5,NA,TRBV13,CASSLDGKETQYF
TRBJ1-6,TRBD1,TRBV29-1,CSVGTGGAGSPLHF
TRBJ2-7,TRBD1,TRBV27,CASSFGQGESYEQYF
TRBJ2-5,TRBD2,TRBV7-6,CASIPTSGSFETQYF
TRBJ2-7,TRBD2,TRBV7-8,CASSLVSASGTNEQYF
TRBJ2-7,TRBD1,TRBV7-3,CASSPTGTGPYEQYF
TRBJ1-1,TRBD1,TRBV6-5,CASSSTGTVKNTEAFF
TRBJ2-7,TRBD1,TRBV25-1,CASNSGTGPQKAYEQYF
TRBJ2-5,TRBD1,TRBV6-1,CASSAFAGTVQETQYF
TRBJ1-1,TRBD1,TRBV9,CASSVGWTGPTEAFF